This entry features one TCR beta chain sequence. Its antigen is not identified. This specimen comes from a study of T cell responses to AZD1222 COVID-19 vaccine. The germline V and J ends were trimmed by 6 bases and 3 bases, with 9 bases remaining between them. Germline lookup yields CDR1 MNHEY and CDR2 SVGAGI. The CDR3 consists of 12 residues. Whole-study results and caveats: Nearly half of spike-specific TCRs reportedly go after variant regions that carry no mutations. Repertoires were collected only later (after the peak T cell response had occurred). Seropositive status at baseline applied to only five or six AZD1222 recipients. Donor demographics were predominantly white British with a female majority; clonal diversity may be underestimated.

Sequencing used immunoSEQ multiplex PCR; TCRdb keeps in-frame clones, though not all of them. This table has 110,000 or so clones, around 87% appearing once. The V call is TRBV6-5, the J call TRBJ2-7; D unclear. The material sequenced was peripheral blood, taken 28 days after the second AZD1222 dose. The source is an adult who received the AZD1222 COVID-19 vaccine. The chain's CDR3 is CASSPPNYEQYF. DNA for the CDR3: TGTGCCAGCAGCCCCCCCAACTACGAGCAGTACTTC.